A selection of T cell receptor beta chains follows, all from one sample in a study of T cell clonotyping in hematopoietic cell transplantation. Some clones are missing from TCRdb's copy, which holds only in-frame ones; the method was immunoSEQ multiplex PCR. This table holds approximately 80,000 clones, less than 96% found once. The input for sequencing was peripheral blood mononuclear cells, taken before stem cell transplant. These receptors were collected from a woman aged 50 to 60 with acute myeloid leukemia. Some clones in this sample may be carry-over from other donors' samples. CDR3s leave out the opening cysteine and the closing phenylalanine or tryptophan. Part of the rows lack a size; the others show once, few, many or a class for expanded clones.

cdr3_aa clone_size v_call
ASSSQVVSAPLH NA TRBV7-2
ASSVGTSGTNEQF few TRBV9
ASSLLAGVTDTQY NA TRBV27
ATDRGVNQPQH NA TRBV30
ASSPQGASFGEQF NA TRBV11-3
ASSPGRGAPQH NA TRBV6-1
ASSLAASYGYT NA TRBV7-9
ASSFAGAENTIY NA TRBV28
ASSLVRGDEKLF NA TRBV7-9
ASSLAADSPYNEQF once TRBV11-2
ASSYSREGIGSPLH NA TRBV6-6
ASRLSRGYNEQF NA TRBV6-6
ASSYSASSGNTIY NA TRBV6-5
ASSFFEVHLYGYT NA TRBV7-2
ASSEVRGQPQH NA TRBV2
ASSGGEPQH NA TRBV2
ASSGDLNTEAF NA TRBV2
ASRDLGTEYEQY NA TRBV2
ASSAGTAGNQPQH NA TRBV9
ASSFSPLTDTQY NA TRBV7-3
ASSRTTWETQY NA TRBV5-6
ASSQELAVRSYEQY once TRBV4-1
ASSVAGNTEAF NA TRBV9
ASISNTEAF NA TRBV28
ASSRTGGLNSPLH NA TRBV27
ASLAGVGQF NA TRBV19
ASSLHGNGEQY NA TRBV27
ASSLVNKYQETQY NA TRBV11-2
ASRNRGQDEKLF NA TRBV2
ASQADNGNTIY NA TRBV2
ASSQVAGSSTDTQY NA TRBV4-1
ASSPPGGGAFVREQY NA TRBV28
ASSFTRQGNYGYT NA TRBV28
ASSLHQGVFVEKLF NA TRBV28
TSSQDPPSTSGSRCRETQY NA TRBV1
SVGRDRGQNTEAF NA TRBV29-1
AWSPPGTSGFQETQY NA TRBV30
ASSRTGQGVYEQY NA TRBV6-5
ASSLRQGGYGYT few TRBV5-8
SASDRVEF NA TRBV20-1
ASSLDTRNTEAF NA TRBV7-8
ASSVGLGNTEAF few TRBV9
ASSLWGQSDTQY once TRBV27
SVQSGPDTQY NA TRBV29-1
ASSTHRNSDTQY NA TRBV7-7
ASLIPPGFGNYGYT NA TRBV28
ASRVGGQGAGEQY NA TRBV2
ASSPGKPYEQY NA TRBV14
AWSPRRGHGYT NA TRBV30
ASRGGVNTGELF NA TRBV2
ASSQTDRGDTQY NA TRBV4-1
ASSENTDTQY NA TRBV2
ASSYGRYTEAF once TRBV6-5
AWSVSFSGNTIY NA TRBV30
ASSYPEGNTIY NA TRBV28
ASRRGTGDSPLH NA TRBV5-1
ATAQGSNSPLH NA TRBV6-6
ASRRDRSFNEKLF NA TRBV19
ASSERITLEYQETQY NA TRBV6-1